The 10 T cell receptor beta chains listed next were all sequenced from one sample in a study of OX40 agonist ivuxolimab in advanced cancers. Produced via immunoSEQ multiplex PCR; TCRdb's table is partial and in-frame only. Here the sample spans approximately 60,000 clones, roughly 82% being singletons. The sequenced sample was CD4+ or CD8+ T cells sorted from blood, obtained in a trial of the OX40 agonist ivuxolimab. Receptors originate from an adult with an advanced solid tumor such as melanoma, head and neck, liver or kidney cancer.

This chain uses TRBV28 with TRBJ2-7; D is perhaps TRBD2 (6 bases). V lost 3 bases and J 3 bases, leaving 12 bases between the germline ends. The length of the CDR3 is 14 residues. The germline gives CDR1 MDHEN, CDR2 SYDVKM. The CDR3 is CASSLAKEGYEQYF. In nucleotides, the CDR3 is TGTGCCAGCAGTTTGGCCAAGGAGGGCTACGAGCAGTACTTC.

The rearrangement joins TRBV19 to TRBJ2-2; D unclear. The germline CDR1 and CDR2 sequences are LNHDA and SQIVND (reference sequence). V lost 3 bases and J 4 bases, leaving 12 bases between the germline ends. This CDR3 contains 15 residues. CDR3 in DNA: TGTGCCAGTAGTATTCGGTCTAGACCCACCGGGGAGCTGTTTTTT. Translating gives CASSIRSRPTGELFF.

This chain joins TRBV6-5 and TRBJ2-1, with 8 bases that match TRBD2. The CDR3 is 12 residues long. The germline V gene has CDR1 MNHEY and CDR2 SVGAGI. As DNA, the CDR3 is TGTACCGGGGGGGCCCAAGGTAATGAGCAGTTCTTC. This gives the protein CTGGAQGNEQFF.

The rearrangement links TRBV4-2 to TRBJ1-3, with D possibly TRBD1 on 6 matching bases. CDR3 length equals 17 residues. The germline V gene has CDR1 LGHNA and CDR2 YNFKEQ. V shed 0 bases and J shed 0 bases, with 12 bases lying between them. CDR3 loop: CASSQEGGRPSGNTIYF. CDR3 nucleotides: TGTGCCAGCAGCCAAGAAGGGGGGCGCCCCTCTGGAAACACCATATATTTT.

CDR3 bases: TGTGCCAGCAGTGAAGACGGATACTCTAACTATGGCTACACCTTC. Its translation is CASSEDGYSNYGYTF. J is TRBJ1-2 and V is TRBV6-1; D not resolved. The V end was cut by 1 base, the J end by 0 bases, with 9 bases between. Germline assignment: CDR1 MNHNS and CDR2 SASEGT. This CDR3 has 15 residues.

V is TRBV4-1 and J is TRBJ1-4, with D perhaps TRBD1 (5 bases). The V and J ends lost 0 bases and 3 bases respectively, with 11 bases between them. The CDR3 covers 16 residues. Germline V gene data show CDR1 as MGHRA and CDR2 as YSYEKL. DNA for the CDR3: TGCGCCAGCAGCCAAGACCGGGGACCGCCTAATGAAAAACTGTTTTTT. Translated, it gives CASSQDRGPPNEKLFF.

To note about this clone: One junction end disagrees with the germline gene, perhaps due to a read error. The rearrangement joins TRBV5-6 to TRBJ2-3; the match to TRBD2 covers 8 bases. This CDR3 spans 12 amino acids. Germline CDR1 SGHDT, CDR2 YYEEEE. The CDR3 protein is CASRASGLFVSF. CDR3 sequence (DNA): TGTGCCAGCAGGGCTAGCGGGCTATTCGTTTCGTTT.

This clone was picked up a small number of times. Written as DNA, the CDR3 is TGTGCCAGCAGTTTACCCCTGGGAGCGGGGGGGGCCAATGAGCAGTTCTTC. Translated, it gives CASSLPLGAGGANEQFF. V and J are TRBV27 and TRBJ2-1; 10 positions match TRBD2. With 2 bases clipped from V and 6 bases from J, the junction kept 10 bases outside the gene matches. The germline CDR1 and CDR2 sequences are MNHEY and SMNVEV (reference sequence). The CDR3 spans 17 residues.

The rearrangement links TRBV11-2 to TRBJ2-7, with a possible D match to TRBD2 (5 bases). The CDR3 has 17 residues. V lost 2 bases, J lost 2 bases, and 19 bases lay in between. In germline, CDR1 is SGHAT, CDR2 FQNNGV. CDR3 in amino acids: CASSLYRRTGTPYEQYF. CDR3 bases: TGTGCCAGCAGCTTATATCGGAGGACGGGAACTCCCTACGAGCAGTACTTC.

V and J are TRBV4-2 and TRBJ1-6, with D possibly matching TRBD1 (6 bases). Germline CDR1 reads LGHNA; CDR2 reads YNFKEQ. This CDR3 is built from 14 residues. Trimming stripped 0 bases from V and 7 bases from J, with 7 bases between. CDR3 nucleotides: TGTGCCAGCAGCCAAGATAGGGGGAATTCACCCCTCCACTTT. It specifies CASSQDRGNSPLHF.